The 12 T cell receptor beta chains below come from one sample, sequenced in a study of PD-1 blockade in mismatch repair-deficient tumors. Clones were sequenced by immunoSEQ multiplex PCR, and TCRdb holds only the in-frame ones, with some missing. The table records 120,000 or so clones, approximately 86% of them present only once. The sample here was peripheral blood, taken 44 weeks after starting pembrolizumab. The receptors derive from an adult with mismatch repair-deficient cancer.

The chain recombines TRBV6-6 with TRBJ2-1; TRBD2 matches at 11 bases. CDR1 is MNHNY, CDR2 SVGAGI, per germline (reference sequence). V lost 6 bases to trimming and J lost 7 bases; unmatched junction nucleotides: 8. CDR3 length: 15 residues. CDR3 residues: CASSLLAGVKNEQFF. CDR3 bases: TGTGCCAGCAGCCTACTAGCGGGAGTAAAAAATGAGCAGTTCTTC.

The V and J genes are TRBV4-1 and TRBJ2-2; D may correspond to TRBD1 or TRBD2 (5 bases each). The CDR3 contains 16 residues. Trimming shortened V by 1 base and J by 3 bases, and 12 bases separated the two germline ends. CDR1 MGHRA and CDR2 YSYEKL come from the germline V gene. The CDR3 DNA reads TGCGCCAGCAGCCAAGCCCCGGGACGTCACACCGGGGAGCTGTTTTTT. This gives the protein CASSQAPGRHTGELFF.

The chain has TRBV19 and TRBJ1-4; no definite D call. V was cut by 10 bases and J by 4 bases, with 19 bases left in between. This CDR3 has 15 amino acids. CDR1 is LNHDA and CDR2 is SQIVND in the germline V gene (reference sequence). CDR3 DNA sequence: TGTGCCACCAGCCTCAACAGAGTCAGTAATGAAAAACTGTTTTTT. This encodes CATSLNRVSNEKLFF.

This sequence joins TRBV9 and TRBJ2-7, with D maybe TRBD1 (5 bases). The CDR3 spans 16 residues. Germline values: CDR1 SGDLS, CDR2 YYNGEE. The ends were cut back, 3 bases at V and 4 bases at J, with 20 bases in the middle. The CDR3 DNA sequence: TGTGCCAGCAGCGCGAGTGGGGCGGTTGCCTGGTACGAGCAGTACTTC. This gives the protein CASSASGAVAWYEQYF.

This clone was detected a few times. The chain links TRBV6-6 to TRBJ1-5, with D possibly TRBD1 on 6 matching bases. Trimming removed 8 bases from V and 0 bases from J, with 17 bases in between. The germline V gene has CDR1 MNHNY and CDR2 SVGAGI (reference sequence). There are 16 residues in the CDR3. CDR3 DNA sequence: TGTGCCAGCGACGATCCCGGGACACTTAGCAATCAGCCCCAGCATTTT. Its protein product is CASDDPGTLSNQPQHF.

The chain combines TRBV5-1 with TRBJ2-7; tentative D call: TRBD2 (6 bases). The CDR3 is made up of 14 amino acids. CDR1 and CDR2 from the germline V gene are SGHRS and YFSETQ. With 0 bases removed from V and 4 bases from J, the gap between germline ends came to 11 bases. CDR3: CASSLAGREYEQYF. The DNA for the CDR3 is TGCGCCAGCAGCTTGGCCGGACGGGAGTACGAGCAGTACTTC.

The CDR3 region is CASSPGLNEAFF. The CDR3 coding sequence is TGTGCCAGTAGTCCGGGGCTAAATGAAGCTTTCTTT. This chain links TRBV19 with TRBJ1-1; maybe TRBD1 (5 bases). Germline loops: CDR1 LNHDA, CDR2 SQIVND (reference sequence). The CDR3 runs 12 residues. V gave up 5 bases and J gave up 7 bases, with 11 bases separating them.

The V call is TRBV5-4, the J call TRBJ2-3; the match to TRBD2 covers 9 bases. CDR3 length equals 16 residues. The germline gives CDR1 SGHNT, CDR2 YYREEE (reference sequence). The J segment lost 1 base and the V segment lost 7 bases, leaving 10 bases of the junction unmatched. In DNA, the CDR3 is TGTGCCAGCGAGGGCGGGAGGGCCGAGGGCACAGATACGCAGTATTTT. This translates into CASEGGRAEGTDTQYF.

The chain links TRBV9 to TRBJ1-4; TRBD1 aligns across 7 bases. Germline V gene data show CDR1 as SGDLS and CDR2 as YYNGEE. V was pared by 0 bases and J by 3 bases, with 2 bases of the junction left unmatched. The CDR3 spans 15 residues. CDR3 loop: CASSVGTGANEKLFF. The CDR3 DNA reads TGTGCCAGCAGCGTAGGGACAGGAGCTAATGAAAAACTGTTTTTT.

In this sample, this clone turned up a few times. The chain employs TRBV19 and TRBJ2-7, with D hard to call. From germline, CDR1 is LNHDA and CDR2 SQIVND (reference sequence). This CDR3 region has 13 residues. The ends were cut back, 3 bases at V and 7 bases at J, with 13 bases in the middle. For the CDR3, the DNA is TGTGCCAGTAGTATTCAACTGGGCCAAGAGCAGTACTTC. Translating it yields CASSIQLGQEQYF. The variable domain in full, with the rest retrieved from reference TRBV19 and TRBJ2-7, is DGGITQSPKYLFRKEGQNVTLSCEQNLNHDAMYWYRQDPGQGLRLIYYSQIVNDFQKGDIAEGYSVSREKKESFPLTVTSAQKNPTAFYLCASSIQLGQEQYFGPGTRLTVT.

The chain employs TRBV30 and TRBJ1-4; D might be TRBD1 (6 bases). The CDR3 is 16 residues long. The V gene lost 0 bases and the J gene lost 5 bases, with 16 bases spanning the gap. From germline, CDR1 is GTSNPN and CDR2 SVGIG (reference sequence). This CDR3 reads CAWSVQGTSTNEKLFF. DNA for the CDR3: TGTGCCTGGAGTGTACAAGGGACAAGTACGAATGAAAAACTGTTTTTT.

The chain joins TRBV19 to TRBJ2-2; 7 nucleotides agree with TRBD1. The CDR3 spans 15 residues. V shed 7 bases and J 5 bases; nucleotides not matched to a gene: 10. CDR1 LNHDA and CDR2 SQIVND come from the germline V gene (reference sequence). The chain's CDR3 is CASTPGGSRTGELFF. CDR3 DNA: TGTGCCAGTACCCCAGGGGGATCGCGGACCGGGGAGCTGTTTTTT. Looking up the rest from reference TRBV19 and TRBJ2-2 gives the full variable domain: DGGITQSPKYLFRKEGQNVTLSCEQNLNHDAMYWYRQDPGQGLRLIYYSQIVNDFQKGDIAEGYSVSREKKESFPLTVTSAQKNPTAFYLCASTPGGSRTGELFFGEGSRLTVL.